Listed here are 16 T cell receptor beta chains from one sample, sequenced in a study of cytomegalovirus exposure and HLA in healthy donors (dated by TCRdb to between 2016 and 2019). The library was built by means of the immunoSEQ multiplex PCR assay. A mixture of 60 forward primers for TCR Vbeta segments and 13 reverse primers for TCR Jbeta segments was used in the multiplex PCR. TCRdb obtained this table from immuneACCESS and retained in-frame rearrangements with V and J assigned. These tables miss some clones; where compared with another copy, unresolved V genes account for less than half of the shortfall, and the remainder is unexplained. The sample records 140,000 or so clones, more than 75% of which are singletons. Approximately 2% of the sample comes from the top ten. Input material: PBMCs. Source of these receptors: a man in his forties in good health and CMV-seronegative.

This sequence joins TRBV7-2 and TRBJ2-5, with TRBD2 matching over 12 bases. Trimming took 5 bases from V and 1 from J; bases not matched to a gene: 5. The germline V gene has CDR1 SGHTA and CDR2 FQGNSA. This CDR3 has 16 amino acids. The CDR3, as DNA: TGTGCCAGCAGCCCTCGGACTAGCGGGGTCCAAGAGACCCAGTACTTC. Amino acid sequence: CASSPRTSGVQETQYF.

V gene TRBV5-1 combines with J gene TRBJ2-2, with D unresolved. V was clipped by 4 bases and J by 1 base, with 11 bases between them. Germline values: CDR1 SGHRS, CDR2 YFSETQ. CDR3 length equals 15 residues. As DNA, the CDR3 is TGCGCCAGCAGCCCAATAACACGGAACACCGGGGAGCTGTTTTTT. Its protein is CASSPITRNTGELFF.

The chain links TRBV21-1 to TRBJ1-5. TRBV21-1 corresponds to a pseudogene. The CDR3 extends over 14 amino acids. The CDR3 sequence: CASSQGGGYQPQHF. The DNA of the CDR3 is TGTGCCAGCAGCCAAGGGGGGGGGTACCAGCCCCAGCATTTT.

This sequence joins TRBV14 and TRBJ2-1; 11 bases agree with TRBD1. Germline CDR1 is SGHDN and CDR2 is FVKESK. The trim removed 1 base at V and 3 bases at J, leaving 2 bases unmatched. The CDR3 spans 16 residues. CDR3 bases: TGTGCCAGCAGCCAAGGGGGGACAGGGGGCTACAATGAGCAGTTCTTC. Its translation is CASSQGGTGGYNEQFF.

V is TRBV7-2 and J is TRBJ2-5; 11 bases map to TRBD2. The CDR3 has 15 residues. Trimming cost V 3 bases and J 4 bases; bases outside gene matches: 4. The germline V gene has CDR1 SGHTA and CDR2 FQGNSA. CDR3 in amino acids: CASSFLAGGRETQYF. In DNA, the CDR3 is TGTGCCAGCAGCTTCCTAGCGGGGGGACGAGAGACCCAGTACTTC. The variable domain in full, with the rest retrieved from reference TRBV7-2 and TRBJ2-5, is GAGVSQSPSNKVTEKGKDVELRCDPISGHTALYWYRQSLGQGLEFLIYFQGNSAPDKSGLPSDRFSAERTGGSVSTLTIQRTQQEDSAVYLCASSFLAGGRETQYFGPGTRLLVL.

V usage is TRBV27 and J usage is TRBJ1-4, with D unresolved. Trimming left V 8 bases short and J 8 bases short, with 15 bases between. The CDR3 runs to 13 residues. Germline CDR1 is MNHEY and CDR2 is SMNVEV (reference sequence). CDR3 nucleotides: TGTGCCAGCCGTCCGGGCGGGGTCGAAAAACTGTTTTTT. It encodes CASRPGGVEKLFF.

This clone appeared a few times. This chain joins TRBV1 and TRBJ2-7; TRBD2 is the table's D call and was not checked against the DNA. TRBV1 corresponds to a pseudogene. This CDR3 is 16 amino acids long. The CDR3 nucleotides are TGCACCAGCAGCCAAGTAGGCACACTACCTTCCTACGAGCAGTACTTC. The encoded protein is CTSSQVGTLPSYEQYF.

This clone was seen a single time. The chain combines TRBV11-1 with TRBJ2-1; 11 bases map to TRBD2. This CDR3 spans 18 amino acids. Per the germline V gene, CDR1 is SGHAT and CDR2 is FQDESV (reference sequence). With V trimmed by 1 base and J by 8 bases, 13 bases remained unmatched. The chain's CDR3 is CASSLGAGTSGSLDEQFF. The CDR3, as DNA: TGTGCCAGCAGCTTAGGGGCCGGGACTAGCGGATCCCTAGATGAGCAGTTCTTC. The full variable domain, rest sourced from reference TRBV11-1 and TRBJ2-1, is EAEVAQSPRYKITEKSQAVAFWCDPISGHATLYWYRQILGQGPELLVQFQDESVVDDSQLPKDRFSAERLKGVDSTLKIQPAELGDSAMYLCASSLGAGTSGSLDEQFFGPGTRLTVL.

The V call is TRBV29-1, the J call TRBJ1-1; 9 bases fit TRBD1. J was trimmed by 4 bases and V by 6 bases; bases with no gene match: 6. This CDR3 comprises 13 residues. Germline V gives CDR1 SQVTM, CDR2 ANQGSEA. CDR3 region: CSVDPTGGTEAFF. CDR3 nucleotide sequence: TGCAGCGTGGATCCGACAGGGGGCACTGAAGCTTTCTTT.

This CDR3 is CASSPTVVQQYPYEQYF. CDR3 DNA sequence: TGTGCCAGCAGCCCGACAGTGGTCCAACAATACCCCTACGAGCAGTACTTC. The V gene is TRBV7-2, the J gene TRBJ2-7, with D tentatively TRBD1 (5 bases). The V and J ends lost 5 bases and 2 bases respectively, with 22 bases between them. Looked up from germline, CDR1 is SGHTA and CDR2 is FQGNSA. This CDR3 region has 17 residues.

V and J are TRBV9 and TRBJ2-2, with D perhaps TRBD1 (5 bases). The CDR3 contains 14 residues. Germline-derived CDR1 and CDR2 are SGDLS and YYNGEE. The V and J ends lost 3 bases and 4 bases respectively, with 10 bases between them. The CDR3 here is CASSDRPTTGELFF. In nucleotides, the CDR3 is TGTGCCAGCAGCGACAGGCCCACCACCGGGGAGCTGTTTTTT.

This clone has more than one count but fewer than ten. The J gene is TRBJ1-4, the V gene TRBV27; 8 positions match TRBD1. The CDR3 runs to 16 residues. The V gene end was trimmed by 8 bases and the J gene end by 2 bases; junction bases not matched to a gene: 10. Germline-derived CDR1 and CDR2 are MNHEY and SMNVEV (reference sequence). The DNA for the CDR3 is TGTGCCAGCGGGGACCGACAGGGGTGGACTAATGAAAAACTGTTTTTT. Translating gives CASGDRQGWTNEKLFF.

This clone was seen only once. CDR3 protein: CASSARQGYEQYF. In nucleotides, the CDR3 is TGTGCCAGCAGTGCGAGGCAGGGCTACGAGCAGTACTTC. The rearrangement joins TRBV27 to TRBJ2-7; tentative D call: TRBD1 (5 bases). CDR3 length: 13 amino acids. V was shortened by 5 bases and J by 3 bases, with 11 bases between the two germline ends. CDR1 is MNHEY, CDR2 SMNVEV, per germline (reference sequence).

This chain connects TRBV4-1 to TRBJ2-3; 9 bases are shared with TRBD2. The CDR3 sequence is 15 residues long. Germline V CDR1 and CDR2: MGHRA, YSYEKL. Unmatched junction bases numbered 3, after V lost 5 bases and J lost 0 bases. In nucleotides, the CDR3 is TGCGCCAGCAGCTCTAGCGGGACTAGCACAGATACGCAGTATTTT. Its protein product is CASSSSGTSTDTQYF.

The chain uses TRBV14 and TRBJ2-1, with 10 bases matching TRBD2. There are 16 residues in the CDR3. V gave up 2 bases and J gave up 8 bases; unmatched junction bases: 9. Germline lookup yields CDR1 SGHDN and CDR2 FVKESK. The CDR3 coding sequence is TGTGCCAGCAGCCAACACGGCCTAGCGGGGGTAGATGAGCAGTTCTTC. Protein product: CASSQHGLAGVDEQFF.

The CDR3 coding sequence is TGTGCCAGCAGTTTAACAGGGGGCAATCAGCCCCAGCATTTT. This translates into CASSLTGGNQPQHF. This chain joins TRBV6-6 and TRBJ1-5, with 7 bases fitting TRBD1. V was pared by 4 bases and J by 2 bases, with 2 bases of the junction left unmatched. Germline V gene lookup returns CDR1 MNHNY and CDR2 SVGAGI (reference sequence). The CDR3 runs to 14 residues.